The present TCR beta chain was sequenced within a study of memory CD4+ T cells and cytomegalovirus serostatus. Regarding the study as a whole: Each of some 67 CMV-associated TCRbeta sequences occurred in one to five individuals. Median bootstrapped AUC for CMV status was approximately 0.96 originally, 0.75 to 0.91 US-trained.

The table came from immunoSEQ multiplex PCR; TCRdb's copy has only in-frame clones and leaves some out. The repertoire has about 48,000 clones, around 80% of them found once; the top ten carry about 0.8%. The sort gate was single viable CD3+CD4+CD8-CD45RO+ cells for memory CD4+ T cells. Serostatus was set by detecting CMV pp150, pp28, p38, p52 IgG. CD4+ T cells were isolated by positive magnetic selection. Notes on this clone: As yet, its antigen is unknown.

This CDR3 has 13 residues. V was cut by 2 bases and J by 1 base, with 6 bases left in between. Germline CDR1 and CDR2: SGHNT and YYREEE (reference sequence). Sequencing used memory CD4+ T cells from blood. V usage is TRBV5-4 and J usage is TRBJ2-5; unclear D gene. The origin of this receptor is an adult in good health and CMV-seronegative. Here the CDR3 DNA reads TGTGCCAGCAGCTTTGGTTTCCAAGAGACCCAGTACTTC. This codes for CASSFGFQETQYF.